Shown below are 15 T cell receptor beta chains from a single sample sequenced in a study of PD-1 blockade in classical Hodgkin lymphoma. After autologous stem cell transplantation all patients relapsed, and prior brentuximab vedotin exposure differed between cohorts. The table came from immunoSEQ multiplex PCR; TCRdb's copy has only in-frame clones and leaves some out. This table holds 90,000 to 130,000 clones, roughly nine tenths found once. The source material was peripheral blood mononuclear cells (PBMCs), sampled before the second cycle of nivolumab. The receptors come from a human donor with classical Hodgkin lymphoma.

The CDR3 sequence is CSVEDRLGGEAFF. The CDR3 DNA follows: TGCAGCGTTGAAGATCGGTTGGGCGGTGAAGCTTTCTTT. This rearrangement joins TRBV29-1 to TRBJ1-1, with unresolved D. From germline, CDR1 is SQVTM and CDR2 ANQGSEA. The length of the CDR3 is 13 residues. V lost 0 bases and J 7 bases, leaving 12 bases between the germline ends. Together with reference TRBV29-1 and TRBJ1-1, the CDR3 gives the full variable domain: SAVISQKPSRDICQRGTSLTIQCQVDSQVTMMFWYRQQPGQSLTLIATANQGSEATYESGFVIDKFPISRPNLTFSTLTVSNMSPEDSSIYLCSVEDRLGGEAFFGQGTRLTVV.

This chain uses TRBV6-6 with TRBJ1-4; no clear D. The CDR3 covers 15 residues. Germline CDR1 reads MNHNY; CDR2 reads SVGAGI (reference sequence). Trimming left V 0 bases short and J 7 bases short, with 12 bases between. The CDR3 here is CASSYSGGSFEKLFF. CDR3 nucleotides: TGTGCCAGCAGTTACTCGGGAGGGAGTTTTGAAAAACTGTTTTTT.

This chain uses TRBV5-4 with TRBJ2-1, with D perhaps TRBD1 or TRBD2 (6 bases each). V was cut by 0 bases and J by 12 bases, with 7 bases left in between. The CDR3 sequence is 11 residues long. Germline CDR1 and CDR2: SGHNT and YYREEE (reference sequence). The CDR3 DNA is TGTGCCAGCAGCTTGGAGGGGGGGCAGTTCTTC. This gives the protein CASSLEGGQFF.

CDR3 in DNA: TGTGCCAGCAGTTACCGTGCGGGAGGAAGGAATGAGCAGTTCTTC. Translating it yields CASSYRAGGRNEQFF. The rearrangement uses TRBV6-5 and TRBJ2-1, with TRBD2 matching 8 bases. In germline, CDR1 is MNHEY, CDR2 SVGAGI. The CDR3 spans 15 residues. J lost 7 bases, V lost 2 bases, and 7 bases had no gene match.

The CDR3 bases are TGCGCCAGCAGCCGAGACAGGGGCTCCTACGAGCAGTACTTC. Translated: CASSRDRGSYEQYF. V gene TRBV4-1 combines with J gene TRBJ2-7; 8 bases map to TRBD1. Germline loops: CDR1 MGHRA, CDR2 YSYEKL. The CDR3 has 14 residues. Trimming cost V 4 bases and J 0 bases; bases outside gene matches: 2.

V is TRBV11-1 and J is TRBJ2-1, with no clear D. This CDR3 comprises 15 residues. V dropped 1 base and J dropped 0 bases, with 7 bases sitting between them. Looked up from germline, CDR1 is SGHAT and CDR2 is FQDESV (reference sequence). CDR3 in DNA: TGTGCCAGCAGCTTAGGCCCGACCTCCTACAATGAGCAGTTCTTC. It yields the protein CASSLGPTSYNEQFF.

The rearrangement joins TRBV9 to TRBJ1-3; 8 positions agree with TRBD1. CDR1 is SGDLS and CDR2 is YYNGEE in the germline V gene. V lost 0 bases and J lost 0; bases outside the gene matches: 2. This CDR3 contains 16 residues. CDR3 region: CASSVGTGPSGNTIYF. DNA of the CDR3: TGTGCCAGCAGCGTAGGGACAGGGCCCTCTGGAAACACCATATATTTT.

Here the CDR3 reads CASSWSPSDEQFF. Here the CDR3 DNA reads TGTGCCAGCAGCTGGTCTCCTTCCGATGAGCAGTTCTTC. The J gene is TRBJ2-1, the V gene TRBV7-6; unclear D gene. V shed 4 bases and J shed 8 bases, with 12 bases lying between them. The CDR3 is 13 amino acids. In germline, CDR1 is SGHVS, CDR2 FNYEAQ.

The CDR3 loop reads CASKQTGSGEQYF. In nucleotides, the CDR3 is TGTGCCAGCAAACAGACAGGGTCCGGTGAGCAGTACTTC. The chain has TRBV6-5 and TRBJ2-5; TRBD1 matches at 7 bases. The length of the CDR3 is 13 residues. Per the germline V gene, CDR1 is MNHEY and CDR2 is SVGAGI. V trimming: 7 bases; J trimming: 11 bases; junction bases outside the gene matches: 13.

The rearrangement uses TRBV28 and TRBJ2-1; maybe TRBD2 (6 bases). V dropped 0 bases and J dropped 4 bases, with 10 bases sitting between them. The germline CDR1 and CDR2 sequences are MDHEN and SYDVKM. This CDR3 is 15 amino acids long. Here the CDR3 reads CASSLWESGYNEQFF. Here the CDR3 DNA reads TGTGCCAGCAGTTTATGGGAAAGCGGGTACAATGAGCAGTTCTTC.

The chain employs TRBV21-1 and TRBJ1-2. TRBV21-1 is termed a pseudogene. This CDR3 comprises 14 residues. CDR3 amino acids: CASSPLSDNYGYTF. DNA of the CDR3: TGTGCCAGCAGCCCCCTATCGGACAACTATGGCTACACCTTC.

The chain employs TRBV5-1 and TRBJ2-1; 9 bases line up with TRBD1. Germline trimming cut 2 bases from V and 6 bases from J; bases unmatched to any gene: 6. Looked up from germline, CDR1 is SGHRS and CDR2 is YFSETQ. This CDR3 has 15 residues. CDR3 bases: TGCGCCAGCAGCTTCGGACAGGGGAGGTCCAATGAGCAGTTCTTC. It yields the protein CASSFGQGRSNEQFF.

This chain uses TRBV19 with TRBJ2-3, with 8 nucleotides matching TRBD2. CDR1 LNHDA and CDR2 SQIVND come from the germline V gene (reference sequence). This CDR3 comprises 15 residues. Losses at the gene ends were 5 bases for V and 6 bases for J; bases not matched to a gene: 10. The CDR3 loop is CASSPWTGGLDTQYF. The DNA for the CDR3 is TGTGCCAGTAGTCCTTGGACGGGAGGGCTTGATACGCAGTATTTT. Based on the CDR3 plus reference TRBV19 and TRBJ2-3, the full variable domain is DGGITQSPKYLFRKEGQNVTLSCEQNLNHDAMYWYRQDPGQGLRLIYYSQIVNDFQKGDIAEGYSVSREKKESFPLTVTSAQKNPTAFYLCASSPWTGGLDTQYFGPGTRLTVL.

The V gene is TRBV27, the J gene TRBJ2-1; a weak D match, TRBD2 (6 bases). The CDR3 is 12 amino acids. The V gene's germline CDR1 is MNHEY and CDR2 SMNVEV (reference sequence). V shed 4 bases and J shed 9 bases, with 10 bases lying between them. The CDR3 bases are TGTGCCAGCAGTTGGCGGGGCGGTGAGCAGTTCTTC. Translating gives CASSWRGGEQFF.

The sample holds a few counts of this clone. The chain recombines TRBV6-6 with TRBJ1-1; D gene uncertain. V was trimmed by 6 bases and J by 4 bases, leaving 15 bases between them. The CDR3 covers 14 residues. Germline CDR1 MNHNY, CDR2 SVGAGI (reference sequence). CDR3: CASRHKSGPTEAFF. The DNA for the CDR3 is TGTGCCAGCAGACACAAGAGTGGACCCACTGAAGCTTTCTTT.